This TCR beta chain was identified in a study of early T cells in non-severe SARS-CoV-2 infection. Turning to the study itself: It was bulk RNA from unsorted whole blood that was sequenced, and the chains were unpaired. Study-wide points: CD4 and private specificities were missed by VDJdb matching, which favored anti-spike CD8 responses.

Trimming shortened V by 11 bases and J by 5 bases, and 15 bases separated the two germline ends. Looked up from germline, CDR1 is MNHEY and CDR2 is SVGAGI. The CDR3 loop spans 12 amino acids. Attachment of unique molecular identifiers was made to individual cDNA molecules. A single record per CDR3 protein comes from TCRdb applying MiXCR to the 5' RACE reads. The repertoire has tens of thousands of distinct CDR3 sequences, under 15% of them found once; the top ten carry around 5.1%. Turning to this clonotype: Its antigen is unidentified.

Material for sequencing was whole blood. J is TRBJ1-1 and V is TRBV6-5; D possibly corresponds to TRBD1 (5 bases). The source is an adult who was a healthcare worker with PCR-confirmed SARS-CoV-2 infection or an uninfected control (not recorded which). CDR3 sequence: CASSGRPTEAFF. CDR3 coding DNA: TGTGCCTCCTCGGGACGGCCTACTGAAGCTTTCTTT.